This T cell receptor (beta chain) was identified during a study of T-cell memory formation after mild COVID-19. TCRdb fed the 5' RACE reads into MiXCR, producing one record per CDR3 protein. The repertoire includes about 260,000 distinct CDR3 sequences, roughly 8% of them detected once, and 22% sits in the top ten. The origin of this receptor is a man aged 18 to 29 who had mild COVID-19 (a few samples of this study predate the infection). Cell type and time point are not known. Sequenced material: PBMCs or a T cell subset sorted from them (not recorded which).

The CDR3 spells CASSPTLGAEAFF. DNA for the CDR3: TGTGCCAGCAGCCCAACTTTAGGGGCTGAAGCTTTCTTT. The chain is built from TRBV6-6 and TRBJ1-1; the D gene is possibly TRBD1 (5 bases). V was shortened by 6 bases and J by 6 bases, with 14 bases between the two germline ends. CDR3 length: 13 residues. The germline V gene has CDR1 MNHNY and CDR2 SVGAGI (reference sequence).